The text below deals with one TCR beta chain. As yet, its antigen is unknown. Measured with immunoSEQ multiplex PCR; TCRdb has only the in-frame clones, and not every one. This table has approximately 69,000 clones, roughly 83% appearing once. This entry comes from a study of T cell responses to AZD1222 COVID-19 vaccine. Study-level findings and limits: Clonal diversity was possibly underestimated, and the donors were mostly white British, with more females. After two AZD1222 doses, spike-specific TCR breadth and depth rose versus day 0.

The sequence was collected from an adult who received the AZD1222 COVID-19 vaccine. Material: peripheral blood, obtained 28 days after the second AZD1222 dose.

The DNA for the CDR3 is TGCAGCGTTGAAGTCAGGGAGCGAGATACGCAGTATTTT. The encoded protein is CSVEVRERDTQYF. The chain is built from TRBV29-1 and TRBJ2-3; D may match TRBD1 or TRBD2 (5 bases each). The length of the CDR3 is 13 residues. The V gene lost 1 base and the J gene lost 5 bases, with 10 bases spanning the gap. Germline V gene data show CDR1 as SQVTM and CDR2 as ANQGSEA.